The 5 T cell receptor beta chains in this list originate from one sample, sequenced in a study of beta chain features in type 1 diabetes. The isolated RNA, all of it, was reverse transcribed, so expressed TCRB transcripts were what got sequenced. TCRdb's table, derived via immunoSEQ multiplex PCR, lists solely in-frame clones and lacks some. The sample includes around 430,000 clones, approximately 30% of them seen just once. The specimen sequenced was naive CD4+ T cells from blood. The receptor source for this set is a man aged 18 to 30 in good health.

The CDR3 DNA follows: TGTGCCAGCAGCCAAGATCTAGCGGGACCCACAGATACGCAGTATTTT. This codes for CASSQDLAGPTDTQYF. The chain couples TRBV4-2 to TRBJ2-3; 9 bases fit TRBD2. Trimming cost V 0 bases and J 2 bases; bases outside gene matches: 3. CDR3 size: 16 residues. Germline loops: CDR1 LGHNA, CDR2 YNFKEQ.

The V gene is TRBV25-1, the J gene TRBJ2-1; tentative D call: TRBD1 (5 bases). Trimming took off 0 bases at V and 5 bases at J, with 11 bases between the two ends. In germline, CDR1 is MGHDK, CDR2 SYGVNS. This CDR3 spans 15 amino acids. The CDR3: CASSEYWGRHNEQFF. In DNA, the CDR3 is TGTGCCAGCAGTGAATATTGGGGCAGACACAATGAGCAGTTCTTC.

The chain employs TRBV9 and TRBJ2-7, with a possible D match to TRBD2 (6 bases). V lost 0 bases to trimming and J lost 3 bases, with 10 bases between them. The CDR3 consists of 14 residues. Germline lookup yields CDR1 SGDLS and CDR2 YYNGEE. CDR3 sequence (DNA): TGTGCCAGCAGCGTAGCTAGCGAGAGCTACGAGCAGTACTTC. Translation: CASSVASESYEQYF.

V and J are TRBV30 and TRBJ2-2; 8 positions match TRBD1. There are 16 residues in the CDR3. Germline V gene sequence: CDR1 GTSNPN, CDR2 SVGIG (reference sequence). V trimming: 1 base; J trimming: 3 bases; junction bases outside the gene matches: 7. The CDR3 coding sequence is TGTGCCTGGAGTGCAGTCAGGGGGCGGGACACCGGGGAGCTGTTTTTT. Its protein is CAWSAVRGRDTGELFF.

This clone has only a few counts. In DNA form, the CDR3 reads TGCAGCGTTGAAATGTCATACAGGAGGTACGAGCAGTACTTC. Translated: CSVEMSYRRYEQYF. The chain uses TRBV29-1 and TRBJ2-7; TRBD1 or TRBD2 may be the D gene (5 bases each). There are 14 residues in the CDR3. Trimming took off 2 bases at V and 4 bases at J, with 15 bases between the two ends. The germline V gene encodes CDR1 SQVTM and CDR2 ANQGSEA.